Sequencing of this T cell receptor (beta chain) was carried out in a study of CD8 T cells in ankylosing spondylitis. The CDR3 loop spans 15 amino acids. Per germline, CDR1 SGHVS and CDR2 FNYEAQ. Trimming took off 5 bases at V and 1 base at J, with 13 bases between the two ends. MiXCR, run by TCRdb on the 5' RACE reads, gives a single entry per CDR3 protein. Among more than 20,000 distinct CDR3 sequences, 13% were seen once, and the ten largest hold under 40%. This receptor was obtained from a male donor with ankylosing spondylitis or in good health (not recorded which). The chain links TRBV7-6 to TRBJ2-3, with D unresolved. Sequenced sample: blood. The CDR3 loop reads CASSQRTSGTDTQYF. The CDR3 bases are TGTGCCAGCAGCCAACGTACCTCCGGCACAGATACGCAGTATTTT.